Sequencing of this T cell receptor beta chain was carried out in a study of blood T cell repertoires in COVID-19. In the study overall: Italy, Spain and the United States were the sources of the convalescent and acute COVID-19 samples. From T cells, B-cell-depleted T cells, or PBMCs came the material, which was cDNA or gDNA.

Authors' analysis steps: Amplified reference gene primers provided the basis for estimating nucleated cell counts. Assay: immunoSEQ multiplex PCR; the TCRdb copy retains only in-frame clones and omits some. V and J calls and clone size follow that table, whereas D and trimming were derived from the DNA. The table has approximately 60,000 clones, roughly 85% seen once. This CDR3 is built from 11 residues. Trimming took 3 bases from V and 7 from J, leaving 7 bases between them. Germline V gene sequence: CDR1 SGHNT, CDR2 YYREEE (reference sequence). The V and J genes are TRBV5-4 and TRBJ1-2; D is undetermined. Sequencing input: peripheral blood. This TCR was recovered from a human donor in a cohort sampled during active COVID-19. This chain's CDR3 is CASSYIAGYTF. CDR3 coding DNA: TGTGCCAGCAGCTACATCGCTGGCTACACCTTC.